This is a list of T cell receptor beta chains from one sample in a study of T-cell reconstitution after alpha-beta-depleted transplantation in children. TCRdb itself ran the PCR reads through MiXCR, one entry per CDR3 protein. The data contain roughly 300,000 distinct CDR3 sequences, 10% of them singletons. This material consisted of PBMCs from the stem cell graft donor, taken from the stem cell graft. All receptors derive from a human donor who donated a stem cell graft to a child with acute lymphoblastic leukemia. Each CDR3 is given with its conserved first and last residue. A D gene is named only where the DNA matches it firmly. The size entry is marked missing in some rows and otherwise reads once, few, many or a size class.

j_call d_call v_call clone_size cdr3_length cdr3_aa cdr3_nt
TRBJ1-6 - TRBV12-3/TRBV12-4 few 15 CASTPGGARNSPLHF TGTGCCAGCACCCCGGGGGGGGCGAGAAATTCACCCCTCCACTTT
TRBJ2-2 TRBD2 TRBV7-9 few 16 CASSSLGLDITGELFF TGTGCCAGCAGCTCCCTTGGACTAGATATCACCGGGGAGCTGTTTTTT
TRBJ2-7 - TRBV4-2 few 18 CASTQGLGGHFLSYEQYF TGTGCCAGCACCCAAGGTCTGGGGGGTCACTTCCTCTCCTACGAGCAGTACTTC
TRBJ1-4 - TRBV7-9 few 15 CASSLGRSTNEKLFF TGTGCCAGCAGCTTAGGCAGGTCAACTAATGAAAAACTGTTTTTT
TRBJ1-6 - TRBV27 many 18 CASSFRASRGNYNSPLHF TGTGCCAGCAGTTTCCGGGCCTCGCGGGGGAACTATAATTCACCCCTCCACTTT
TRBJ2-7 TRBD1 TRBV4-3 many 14 CASSHGTGRYEQYF TGCGCCAGCAGCCACGGGACAGGGCGCTACGAGCAGTACTTC
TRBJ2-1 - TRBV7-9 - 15 CASSPPAGWYNEQFF TGTGCCAGCAGCCCACCCGCGGGTTGGTACAATGAGCAGTTCTTC
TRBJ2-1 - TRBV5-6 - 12 CASSLRVGEQFF TGTGCCAGCAGCTTAAGGGTCGGCGAGCAGTTCTTC
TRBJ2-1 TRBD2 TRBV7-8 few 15 CASSLGGRGYNEQFF TGTGCCAGCAGCTTAGGCGGGAGGGGCTACAATGAGCAGTTCTTC
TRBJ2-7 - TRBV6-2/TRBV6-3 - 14 CASSSRLPLGEQYF TGTGCCAGCAGTTCGCGCCTCCCTCTGGGGGAGCAGTACTTC
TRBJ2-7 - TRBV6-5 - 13 CASTSVGKYEQYF TGTGCCAGCACTTCGGTGGGTAAATACGAGCAGTACTTC
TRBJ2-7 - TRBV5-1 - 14 CASSLGAGSNEQYF TGCGCCAGCAGCTTGGGGGCTGGAAGCAACGAGCAGTACTTC
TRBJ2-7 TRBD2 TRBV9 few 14 CASSTGGAAYEQYF TGTGCCAGCAGCACGGGGGGGGCAGCCTACGAGCAGTACTTC
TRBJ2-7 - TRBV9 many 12 CASSPGLGQQYF TGTGCCAGCAGCCCCGGGCTAGGGCAGCAGTACTTC
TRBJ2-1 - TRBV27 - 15 CASSPRDHSYNEQFF TGTGCCAGCAGTCCCAGAGACCACTCCTACAATGAGCAGTTCTTC
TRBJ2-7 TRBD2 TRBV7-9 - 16 CASSLAALAGGREQYF TGTGCCAGCAGCTTAGCAGCACTAGCGGGAGGGAGGGAGCAGTACTTC
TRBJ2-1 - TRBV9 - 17 CASSVQTLSTAGDEQFF TGTGCCAGCAGCGTACAGACACTTTCAACTGCTGGGGATGAGCAGTTCTTC
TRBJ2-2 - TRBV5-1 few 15 CASSTTATHTGELFF TGCGCCAGCAGCACGACAGCGACCCACACCGGGGAGCTGTTTTTT
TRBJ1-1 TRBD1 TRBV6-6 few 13 CASRTGLNTEAFF TGTGCCAGCAGGACAGGGTTGAACACTGAAGCTTTCTTT
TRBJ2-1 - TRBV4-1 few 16 CASSRPGLSSYNEQFF TGCGCCAGCAGCCGCCCGGGACTGAGCTCCTACAATGAGCAGTTCTTC
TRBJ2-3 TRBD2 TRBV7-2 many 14 CASSLGGRGDTQYF TGTGCCAGCAGCTTAGGCGGGAGGGGAGATACGCAGTATTTT
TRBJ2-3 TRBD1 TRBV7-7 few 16 CASSLVPGGRSDTQYF TGTGCTAGCAGCTTAGTACCAGGGGGCAGGTCAGATACGCAGTATTTT
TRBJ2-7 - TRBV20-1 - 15 CSARDPLGGPYEQYF TGCAGTGCTAGAGATCCGTTGGGGGGCCCATACGAGCAGTACTTC
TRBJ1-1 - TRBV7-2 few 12 CASSLVVEEAFF TGTGCCAGCAGCTTAGTTGTCGAGGAGGCTTTCTTT
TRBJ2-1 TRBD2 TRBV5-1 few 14 CASSSLTGGREQFF TGCGCCAGCAGCTCTCTGACGGGAGGGAGGGAGCAGTTCTTC
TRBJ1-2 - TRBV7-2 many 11 CASSLDWGYTF TGTGCCAGCAGCTTAGACTGGGGCTACACCTTC
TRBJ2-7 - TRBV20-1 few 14 CSARLRGRAYEQYF TGCAGTGCTAGACTTCGGGGGCGGGCCTACGAGCAGTACTTC
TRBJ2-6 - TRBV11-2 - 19 CASSESGARLPTGANVLTF TGTGCCAGCAGCGAAAGCGGAGCCCGCCTACCTACTGGGGCCAACGTCCTGACTTTC
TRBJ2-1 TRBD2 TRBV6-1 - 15 CASSKAGGWYNEQFF TGTGCCAGCAGTAAAGCGGGAGGTTGGTACAATGAGCAGTTCTTC
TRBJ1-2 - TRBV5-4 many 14 CASSQSLVGYGYTF TGTGCCAGCAGCCAAAGCCTGGTCGGGTATGGCTACACCTTC
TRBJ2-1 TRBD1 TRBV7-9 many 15 CASSPDRGVYNEQFF TGTGCCAGCAGCCCCGACAGGGGGGTGTACAATGAGCAGTTCTTC
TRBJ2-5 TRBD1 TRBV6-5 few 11 CAIGRGETQYF TGTGCCATTGGCAGGGGGGAGACCCAGTACTTC
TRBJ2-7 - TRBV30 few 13 CAWSVSSGDEQYF TGTGCCTGGAGTGTAAGTTCCGGCGACGAGCAGTACTTC
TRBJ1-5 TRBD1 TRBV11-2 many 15 CASSLGGTGGQPQHF TGTGCCAGCAGCTTAGGGGGGACAGGGGGTCAGCCCCAGCATTTT
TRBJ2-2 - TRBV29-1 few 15 CSVRSGTGSTGELFF TGCAGCGTTAGGAGCGGGACAGGTTCCACCGGGGAGCTGTTTTTT
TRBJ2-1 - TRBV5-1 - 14 CASSTGTLYNEQFF TGCGCCAGCAGTACCGGGACATTATACAATGAGCAGTTCTTC
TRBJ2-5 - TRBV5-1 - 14 CASSLELYQETQYF TGCGCCAGCAGCCTAGAGCTGTACCAAGAGACCCAGTACTTC
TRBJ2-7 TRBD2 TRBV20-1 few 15 CSARTLAGGSYEQYF TGCAGTGCTAGAACCCTAGCGGGAGGGTCCTACGAGCAGTACTTC
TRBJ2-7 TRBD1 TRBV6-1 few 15 CASSPDRATSYEQYF TGTGCCAGCAGCCCAGACAGGGCCACCTCCTACGAGCAGTACTTC
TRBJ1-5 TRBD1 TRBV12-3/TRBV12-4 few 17 CASSLARTGAANQPQHF TGTGCCAGCAGTTTAGCCAGAACAGGGGCAGCGAATCAGCCCCAGCATTTT
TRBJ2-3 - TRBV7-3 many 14 CASSSGFVTDTQYF TGTGCCAGCAGCTCGGGGTTCGTCACAGATACGCAGTATTTT
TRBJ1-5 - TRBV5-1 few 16 CASSLGPAGGNQPQHF TGCGCCAGCAGCTTGGGACCGGCTGGTGGGAATCAGCCCCAGCATTTT
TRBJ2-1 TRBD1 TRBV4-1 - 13 CASSQGGTGEQFF TGCGCCAGCAGCCAAGGTGGGACAGGGGAGCAGTTCTTC
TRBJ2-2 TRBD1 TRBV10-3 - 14 CATTQGQVTGELFF TGTGCCACAACCCAGGGACAGGTCACCGGGGAGCTGTTTTTT
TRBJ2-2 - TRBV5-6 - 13 CAGSLRGTGELFF TGTGCCGGCAGCTTGCGGGGCACCGGGGAGCTGTTTTTT
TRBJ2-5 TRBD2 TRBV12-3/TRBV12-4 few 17 CASRPEGQAGGRETQYF TGTGCCAGCAGACCCGAAGGGCAAGCGGGAGGGCGAGAGACCCAGTACTTC
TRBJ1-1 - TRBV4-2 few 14 CASSHQVTGTEAFF TGTGCCAGCAGCCACCAAGTCACAGGGACTGAAGCTTTCTTT
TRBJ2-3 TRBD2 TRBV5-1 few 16 CASTNGLAGGTDTQYF TGCGCCAGCACCAATGGACTAGCGGGAGGCACAGATACGCAGTATTTT
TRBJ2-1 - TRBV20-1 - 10 CSAPYNEQFF TGCAGTGCCCCCTACAATGAGCAGTTCTTC
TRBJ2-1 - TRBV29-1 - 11 CSVEWDNEQFF TGCAGCGTTGAATGGGACAATGAGCAGTTCTTC
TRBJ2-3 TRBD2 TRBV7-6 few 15 CASSLAGGTADTQYF TGTGCCAGCAGCTTGGCGGGAGGGACAGCAGATACGCAGTATTTT
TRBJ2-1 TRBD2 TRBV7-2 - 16 CASSLRGGSFAHEQFF TGTGCCAGCAGCCTCCGGGGCGGGAGCTTCGCCCATGAGCAGTTCTTC
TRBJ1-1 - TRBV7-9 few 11 CASSGVAEAFF TGTGCCAGCAGCGGAGTTGCTGAAGCTTTCTTT